The T cell receptor beta chain described here comes from a study of T-cell reconstitution after alpha-beta-depleted transplantation in children. The TCRbeta library incorporated unique molecular identifiers. TCRdb analysed the PCR reads with MiXCR anew, one entry per CDR3 protein. The sample contains fewer than 550,000 distinct CDR3 sequences, under 13% of which appear only once. The CDR3 contains 16 residues. Germline V CDR1 and CDR2: LNHDA, SQIVND (reference sequence). V was cut by 2 bases and J by 4 bases, with 15 bases left in between. The sequences come from PBMCs from the stem cell graft donor, collected from the stem cell graft. This rearrangement joins TRBV19 to TRBJ2-1, with D possibly matching TRBD2 (7 bases). This sequence was found in a human donor who donated a stem cell graft to a child with acute myeloid leukemia. The CDR3 DNA sequence: TGTGCCAGTAGTATAAGGGGGAGCGGGGTATACAATGAGCAGTTCTTC. Amino acids: CASSIRGSGVYNEQFF.